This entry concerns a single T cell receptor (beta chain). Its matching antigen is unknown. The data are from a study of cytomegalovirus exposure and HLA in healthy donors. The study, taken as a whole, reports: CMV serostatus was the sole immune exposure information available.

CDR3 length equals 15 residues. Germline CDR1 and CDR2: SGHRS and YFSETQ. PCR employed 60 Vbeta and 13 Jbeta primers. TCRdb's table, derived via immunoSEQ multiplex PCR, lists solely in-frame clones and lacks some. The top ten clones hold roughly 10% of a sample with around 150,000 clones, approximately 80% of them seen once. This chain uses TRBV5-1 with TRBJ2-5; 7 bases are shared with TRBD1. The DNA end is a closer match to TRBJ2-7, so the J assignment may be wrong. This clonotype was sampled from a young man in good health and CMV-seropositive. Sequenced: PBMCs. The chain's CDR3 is CASSLATDRSGEQYF. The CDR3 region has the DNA TGCGCCAGCAGCTTGGCCACGGACAGGTCGGGCGAGCAGTACTTC.